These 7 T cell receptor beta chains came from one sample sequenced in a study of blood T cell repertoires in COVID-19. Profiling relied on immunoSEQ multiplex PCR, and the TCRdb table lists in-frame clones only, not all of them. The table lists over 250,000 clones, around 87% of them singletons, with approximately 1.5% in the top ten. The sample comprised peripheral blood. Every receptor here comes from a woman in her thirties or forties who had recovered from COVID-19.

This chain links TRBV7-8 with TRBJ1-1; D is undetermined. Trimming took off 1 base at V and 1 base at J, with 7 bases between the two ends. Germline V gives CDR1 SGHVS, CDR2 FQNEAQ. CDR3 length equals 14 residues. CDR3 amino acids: CASSLGSANTEAFF. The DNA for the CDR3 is TGTGCCAGCAGCTTAGGGAGCGCGAACACTGAAGCTTTCTTT.

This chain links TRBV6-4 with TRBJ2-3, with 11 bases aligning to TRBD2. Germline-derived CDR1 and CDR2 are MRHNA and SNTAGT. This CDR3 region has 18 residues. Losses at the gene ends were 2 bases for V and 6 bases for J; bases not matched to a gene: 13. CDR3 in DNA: TGTGCCAGCAGTGACCAGCCTCTAGCGGGGGGCCGGCCTGATACGCAGTATTTT. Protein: CASSDQPLAGGRPDTQYF.

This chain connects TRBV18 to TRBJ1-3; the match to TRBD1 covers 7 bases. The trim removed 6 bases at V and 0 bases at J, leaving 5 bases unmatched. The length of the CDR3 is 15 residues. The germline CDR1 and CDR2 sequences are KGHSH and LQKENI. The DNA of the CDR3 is TGTGCCAGCTCTTCGGGACAGAGCTCTGGAAACACCATATATTTT. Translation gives CASSSGQSSGNTIYF.

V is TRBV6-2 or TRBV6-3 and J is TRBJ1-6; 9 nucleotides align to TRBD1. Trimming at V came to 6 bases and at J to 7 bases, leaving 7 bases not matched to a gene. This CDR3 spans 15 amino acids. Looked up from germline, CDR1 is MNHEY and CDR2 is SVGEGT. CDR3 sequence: CASSFGGTGNSPLHF. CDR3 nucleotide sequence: TGTGCCAGCAGCTTCGGGGGGACAGGGAATTCACCCCTCCACTTT.

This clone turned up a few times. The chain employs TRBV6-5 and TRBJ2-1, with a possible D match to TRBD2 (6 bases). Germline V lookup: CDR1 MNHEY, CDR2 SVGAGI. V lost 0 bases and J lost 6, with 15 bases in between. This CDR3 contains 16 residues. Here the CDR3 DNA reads TGTGCCAGCAGTTACTCTAGGACTACCACGTCCAATGAGCAGTTCTTC. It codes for CASSYSRTTTSNEQFF.

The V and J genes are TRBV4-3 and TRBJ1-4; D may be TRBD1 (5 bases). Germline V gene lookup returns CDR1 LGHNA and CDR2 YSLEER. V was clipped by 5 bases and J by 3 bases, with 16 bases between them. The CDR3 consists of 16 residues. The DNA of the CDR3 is TGCGCCAGCAGCAAGACAGTAAGGGGTGCTAATGAAAAACTGTTTTTT. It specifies CASSKTVRGANEKLFF.

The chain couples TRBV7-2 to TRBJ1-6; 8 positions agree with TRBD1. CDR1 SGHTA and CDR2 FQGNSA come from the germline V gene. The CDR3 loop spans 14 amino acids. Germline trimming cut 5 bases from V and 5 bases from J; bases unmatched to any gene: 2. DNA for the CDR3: TGTGCCAGCAGCGGACAGGGCAATAATTCACCCCTCCACTTT. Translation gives CASSGQGNNSPLHF.